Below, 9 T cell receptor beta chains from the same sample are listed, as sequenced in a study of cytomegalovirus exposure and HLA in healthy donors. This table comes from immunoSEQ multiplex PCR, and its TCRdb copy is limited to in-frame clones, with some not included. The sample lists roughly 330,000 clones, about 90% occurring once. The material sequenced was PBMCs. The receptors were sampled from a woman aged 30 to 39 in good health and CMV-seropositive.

CDR3 sequence: CASSRSIGLAENIQYF. CDR3 DNA sequence: TGCGCCAGCAGCCGCAGTATCGGACTAGCGGAAAACATTCAGTACTTC. This rearrangement joins TRBV4-3 to TRBJ2-4, with 10 nucleotides matching TRBD2. The germline CDR1 and CDR2 sequences are LGHNA and YSLEER. The length of the CDR3 is 16 residues. Trimming cost V 4 bases and J 5 bases; bases outside gene matches: 8.

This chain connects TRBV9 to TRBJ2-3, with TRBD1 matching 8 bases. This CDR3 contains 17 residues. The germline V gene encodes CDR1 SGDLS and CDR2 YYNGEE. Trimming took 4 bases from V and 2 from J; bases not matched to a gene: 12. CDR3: CASSPHRTGSNTDTQYF. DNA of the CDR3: TGTGCCAGCAGCCCCCATAGGACAGGGTCGAACACAGATACGCAGTATTTT. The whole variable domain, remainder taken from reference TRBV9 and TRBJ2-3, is DSGVTQTPKHLITATGQRVTLRCSPRSGDLSVYWYQQSLDQGLQFLIQYYNGEERAKGNILERFSAQQFPDLHSELNLSSLELGDSALYFCASSPHRTGSNTDTQYFGPGTRLTVL.

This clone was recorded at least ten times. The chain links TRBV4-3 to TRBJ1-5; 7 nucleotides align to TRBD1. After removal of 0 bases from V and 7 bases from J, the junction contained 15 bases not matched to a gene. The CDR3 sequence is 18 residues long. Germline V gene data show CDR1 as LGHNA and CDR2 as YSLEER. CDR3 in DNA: TGCGCCAGCAGCCAAGATTGGGACAGTGGTGTGGGGACACAGCCCCAGCATTTT. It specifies CASSQDWDSGVGTQPQHF.

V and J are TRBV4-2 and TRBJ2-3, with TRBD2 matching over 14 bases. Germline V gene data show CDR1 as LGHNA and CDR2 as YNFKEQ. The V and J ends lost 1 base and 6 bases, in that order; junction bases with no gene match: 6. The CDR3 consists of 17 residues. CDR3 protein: CASSQVGLAGGGDTQYF. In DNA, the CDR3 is TGTGCCAGCAGCCAAGTCGGACTAGCGGGGGGCGGGGATACGCAGTATTTT.

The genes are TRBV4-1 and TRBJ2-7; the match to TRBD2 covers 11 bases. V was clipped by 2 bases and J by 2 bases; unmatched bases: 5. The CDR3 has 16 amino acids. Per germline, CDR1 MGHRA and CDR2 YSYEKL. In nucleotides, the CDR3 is TGCGCCAGCAGCCAACCGCTAGCGGGAGGCACCTACGAGCAGTACTTC. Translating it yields CASSQPLAGGTYEQYF.

The CDR3 loop is CASSLEQHNSPLHF. The CDR3, as DNA: TGCGCCAGCAGCTTGGAACAGCATAATTCACCCCTCCACTTT. The chain employs TRBV5-1 and TRBJ1-6, with D hard to call. V gave up 0 bases and J gave up 5 bases, with 6 bases separating them. Germline V gene sequence: CDR1 SGHRS, CDR2 YFSETQ. The length of the CDR3 is 14 residues.

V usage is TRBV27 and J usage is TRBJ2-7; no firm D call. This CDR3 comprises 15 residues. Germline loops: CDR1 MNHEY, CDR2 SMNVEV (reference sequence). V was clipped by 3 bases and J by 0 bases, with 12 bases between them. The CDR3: CASSLSAYSSYEQYF. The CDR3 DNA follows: TGTGCCAGCAGTTTGTCAGCCTATAGCTCCTACGAGCAGTACTTC.

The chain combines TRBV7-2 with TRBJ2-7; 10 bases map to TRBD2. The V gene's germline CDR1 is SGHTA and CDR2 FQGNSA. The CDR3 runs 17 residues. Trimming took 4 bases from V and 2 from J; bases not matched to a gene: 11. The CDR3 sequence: CASSSTPLAGVAYEQYF. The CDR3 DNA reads TGTGCCAGCAGCTCGACGCCCCTAGCGGGAGTGGCCTACGAGCAGTACTTC.

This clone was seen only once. CDR3 amino acids: CASSQAGRDPLGANVLTF. DNA of the CDR3: TGCGCCAGCAGCCAAGCCGGCAGGGACCCCCTTGGGGCCAACGTCCTGACTTTC. The J gene is TRBJ2-6, the V gene TRBV4-3; D may match TRBD1 or TRBD2 (5 bases each). This CDR3 has 18 residues. V lost 1 base and J 3 bases, leaving 16 bases between the germline ends. Germline CDR1 is LGHNA and CDR2 is YSLEER.